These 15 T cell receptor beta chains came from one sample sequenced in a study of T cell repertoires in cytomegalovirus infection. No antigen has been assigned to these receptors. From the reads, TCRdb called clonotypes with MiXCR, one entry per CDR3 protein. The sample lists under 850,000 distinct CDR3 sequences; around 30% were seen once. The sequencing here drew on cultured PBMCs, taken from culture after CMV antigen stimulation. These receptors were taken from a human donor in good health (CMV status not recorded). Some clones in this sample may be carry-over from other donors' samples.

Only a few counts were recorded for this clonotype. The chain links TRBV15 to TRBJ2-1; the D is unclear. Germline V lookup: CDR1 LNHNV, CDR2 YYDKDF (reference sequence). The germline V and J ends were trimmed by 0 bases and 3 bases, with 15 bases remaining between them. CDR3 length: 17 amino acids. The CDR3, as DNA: TGTGCCACCAGCAGAGATGGCCAGGTCGGTTTCTACAATGAGCAGTTCTTC. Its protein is CATSRDGQVGFYNEQFF.

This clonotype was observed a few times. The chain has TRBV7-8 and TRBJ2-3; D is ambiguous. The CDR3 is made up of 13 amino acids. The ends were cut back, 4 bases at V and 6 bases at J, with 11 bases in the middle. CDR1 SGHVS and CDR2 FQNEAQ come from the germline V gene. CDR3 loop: CASSSQLGDTQYF. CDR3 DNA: TGTGCCAGCAGCTCCCAGCTCGGGGATACGCAGTATTTT.

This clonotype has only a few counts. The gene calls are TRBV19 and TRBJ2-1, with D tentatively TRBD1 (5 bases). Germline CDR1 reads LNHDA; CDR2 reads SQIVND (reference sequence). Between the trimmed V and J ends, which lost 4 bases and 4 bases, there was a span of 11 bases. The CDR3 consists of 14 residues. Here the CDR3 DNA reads TGTGCCAGTAGTACTCAGGGAACTTACAATGAGCAGTTCTTC. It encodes CASSTQGTYNEQFF. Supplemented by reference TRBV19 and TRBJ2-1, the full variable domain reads DGGITQSPKYLFRKEGQNVTLSCEQNLNHDAMYWYRQDPGQGLRLIYYSQIVNDFQKGDIAEGYSVSREKKESFPLTVTSAQKNPTAFYLCASSTQGTYNEQFFGPGTRLTVL.

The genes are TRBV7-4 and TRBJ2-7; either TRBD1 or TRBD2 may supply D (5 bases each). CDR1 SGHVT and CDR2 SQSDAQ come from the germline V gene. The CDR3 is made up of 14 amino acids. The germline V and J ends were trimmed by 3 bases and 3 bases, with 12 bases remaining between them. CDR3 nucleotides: TGTGCCAGCAGCTTGACCGGGACCTTCTACGAGCAGTACTTC. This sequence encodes CASSLTGTFYEQYF.

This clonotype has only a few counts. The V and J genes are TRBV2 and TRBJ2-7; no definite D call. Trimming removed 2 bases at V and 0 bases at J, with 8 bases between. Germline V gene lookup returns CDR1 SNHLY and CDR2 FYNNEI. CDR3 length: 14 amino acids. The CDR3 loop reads CASSENPYSYEQYF. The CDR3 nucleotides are TGTGCCAGCAGTGAAAATCCCTACTCCTACGAGCAGTACTTC.

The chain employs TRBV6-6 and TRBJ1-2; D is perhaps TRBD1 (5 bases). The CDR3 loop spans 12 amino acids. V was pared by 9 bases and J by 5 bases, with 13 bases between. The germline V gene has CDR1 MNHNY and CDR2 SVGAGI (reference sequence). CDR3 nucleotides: TGTGCCAGTGGGGGGATAAAATATGGCTACACCTTC. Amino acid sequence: CASGGIKYGYTF.

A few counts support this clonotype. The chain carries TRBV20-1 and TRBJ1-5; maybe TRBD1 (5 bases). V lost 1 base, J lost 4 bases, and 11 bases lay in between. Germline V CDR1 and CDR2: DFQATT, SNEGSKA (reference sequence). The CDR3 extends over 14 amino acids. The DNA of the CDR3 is TGCAGTGCTAGAGCTACAGGAAAAAATCAGCCCCAGCATTTT. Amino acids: CSARATGKNQPQHF.

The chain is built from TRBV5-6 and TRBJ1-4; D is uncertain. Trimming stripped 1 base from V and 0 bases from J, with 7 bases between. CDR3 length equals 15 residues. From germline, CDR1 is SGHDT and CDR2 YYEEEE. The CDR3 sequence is CASSLISATNEKLFF. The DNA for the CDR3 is TGTGCCAGCAGCTTGATTAGTGCAACTAATGAAAAACTGTTTTTT.

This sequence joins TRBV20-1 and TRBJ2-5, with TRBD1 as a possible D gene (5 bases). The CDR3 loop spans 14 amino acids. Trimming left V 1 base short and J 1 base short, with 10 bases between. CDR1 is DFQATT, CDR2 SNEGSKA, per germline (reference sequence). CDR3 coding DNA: TGCAGTGCTAGAGTCCGACAGCTCCAAGAGACCCAGTACTTC. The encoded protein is CSARVRQLQETQYF.

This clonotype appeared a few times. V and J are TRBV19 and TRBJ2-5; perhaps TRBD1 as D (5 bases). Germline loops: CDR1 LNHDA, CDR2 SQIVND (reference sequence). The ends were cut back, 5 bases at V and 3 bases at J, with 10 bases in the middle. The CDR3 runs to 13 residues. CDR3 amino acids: CASSASGKETQYF. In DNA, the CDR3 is TGTGCCAGTAGTGCGTCAGGGAAAGAGACCCAGTACTTC.

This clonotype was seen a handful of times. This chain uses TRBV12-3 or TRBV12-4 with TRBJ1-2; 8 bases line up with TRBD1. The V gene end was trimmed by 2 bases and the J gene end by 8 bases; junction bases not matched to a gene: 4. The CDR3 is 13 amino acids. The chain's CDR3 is CASSLQQGDGYTF. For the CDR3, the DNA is TGTGCCAGCAGTTTACAACAGGGGGACGGCTACACCTTC.

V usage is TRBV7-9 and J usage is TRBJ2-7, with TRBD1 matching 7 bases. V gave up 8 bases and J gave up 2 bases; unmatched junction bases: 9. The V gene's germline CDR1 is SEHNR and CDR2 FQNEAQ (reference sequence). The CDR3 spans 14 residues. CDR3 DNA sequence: TGTGCCAGCGCGACCCCAGGGGGAGCCTACGAGCAGTACTTC. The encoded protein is CASATPGGAYEQYF.

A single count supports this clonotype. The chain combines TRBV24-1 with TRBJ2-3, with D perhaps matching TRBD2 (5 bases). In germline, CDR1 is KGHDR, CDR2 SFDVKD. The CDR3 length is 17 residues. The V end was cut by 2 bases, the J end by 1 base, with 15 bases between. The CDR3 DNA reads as TGTGCCACCAGTGATTCCCGAGGGCCGGTTCGCACAGATACGCAGTATTTT. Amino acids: CATSDSRGPVRTDTQYF.

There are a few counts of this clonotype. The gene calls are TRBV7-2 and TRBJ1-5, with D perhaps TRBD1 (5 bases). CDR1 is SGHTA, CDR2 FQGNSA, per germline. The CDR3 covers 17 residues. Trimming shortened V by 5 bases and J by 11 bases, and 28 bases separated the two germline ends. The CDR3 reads CASSPGEAGPLSVAQHF. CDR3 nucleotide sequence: TGTGCCAGCAGCCCCGGGGAGGCAGGGCCCTTATCAGTGGCCCAGCATTTT.

The CDR3 nucleotides read TGTGCCAGCAGCCCTAGCGGGATGGGGAGGTATTTT. This gives the protein CASSPSGMGRYF. The chain links TRBV11-2 to TRBJ2-3, with TRBD2 identical over 9 bases. This CDR3 has 12 residues. The trim removed 5 bases at V and 14 bases at J, leaving 8 bases unmatched. Germline V gene lookup returns CDR1 SGHAT and CDR2 FQNNGV.